Below, 17 T cell receptor beta chains from the same sample are listed, as sequenced in a study of STAT5B mutations in CD4+ large granular lymphocyte leukemia. Sequencing used immunoSEQ multiplex PCR; TCRdb keeps in-frame clones, though not all of them. Here the sample spans 40,000 to 55,000 clones, approximately 86% being singletons. Input material: CD4+ T cells from blood buffy coats. These receptors were collected from a human donor in good health.

The V and J genes are TRBV9 and TRBJ2-1, with a weak D call TRBD2 (6 bases). Germline V gene data show CDR1 as SGDLS and CDR2 as YYNGEE. CDR3 length: 16 residues. V lost 0 bases and J lost 0, with 10 bases in between. The CDR3 nucleotides are TGTGCCAGCAGCGTAGATTTCGGGAGCTCCTACAATGAGCAGTTCTTC. Protein sequence: CASSVDFGSSYNEQFF. The complete variable domain, with remaining parts taken from reference TRBV9 and TRBJ2-1, reads DSGVTQTPKHLITATGQRVTLRCSPRSGDLSVYWYQQSLDQGLQFLIQYYNGEERAKGNILERFSAQQFPDLHSELNLSSLELGDSALYFCASSVDFGSSYNEQFFGPGTRLTVL.

Only one count was recorded for this clone. The V and J genes are TRBV5-3 and TRBJ2-1; TRBD1 aligns across 10 bases. TRBV5-3 is an ORF; its function is uncertain. With 4 bases clipped from V and 14 bases from J, the junction kept 3 bases outside the gene matches. The CDR3 is made up of 11 amino acids. CDR3 sequence reads: CARSGDRGKFF. CDR3 nucleotide sequence: TGTGCCAGAAGCGGGGACAGGGGCAAGTTCTTC.

V and J are TRBV11-2 and TRBJ1-2, with TRBD1 as a possible D gene (6 bases). Trimming took 5 bases from V and 5 from J, leaving 18 bases between them. The germline V gene has CDR1 SGHAT and CDR2 FQNNGV. The length of the CDR3 is 15 residues. CDR3 sequence reads: CASSLQGGQGYGYTF. The CDR3 nucleotides are TGTGCCAGCAGCCTCCAGGGAGGGCAGGGGTATGGCTACACCTTC. Combining the CDR3 with reference TRBV11-2 and TRBJ1-2 gives the whole variable domain EAGVAQSPRYKIIEKRQSVAFWCNPISGHATLYWYQQILGQGPKLLIQFQNNGVVDDSQLPKDRFSAERLKGVDSTLKIQPAKLEDSAVYLCASSLQGGQGYGYTFGSGTRLTVV.

This chain links TRBV7-9 with TRBJ2-3; possibly TRBD1 or TRBD2 for D (5 bases each). Germline V gene sequence: CDR1 SEHNR, CDR2 FQNEAQ (reference sequence). This CDR3 region has 14 residues. Deletions cut 10 bases from V and 2 bases from J, with 16 bases between. The CDR3 loop reads CAIGTLGNTDTQYF. The CDR3 DNA follows: TGTGCCATCGGGACCCTGGGCAACACAGATACGCAGTATTTT.

The chain has TRBV29-1 and TRBJ1-1; TRBD1 is a possible D gene (5 bases). The length of the CDR3 is 13 residues. Germline loops: CDR1 SQVTM, CDR2 ANQGSEA. The V gene lost 7 bases and the J gene lost 1 base, with 13 bases spanning the gap. The CDR3 here is CSAEGQPNTEAFF. DNA for the CDR3: TGCAGCGCCGAGGGGCAGCCGAACACTGAAGCTTTCTTT.

A word on this clone: An end of the junction does not agree with germline; a read error may underlie this. The chain joins TRBV7-8 to TRBJ2-1; D uncertain. CDR1 is SGHVS, CDR2 FQNEAQ, per germline. CDR3 length: 16 residues. CDR3 sequence reads: CASSLRTKGIHNERFF. For the CDR3, the DNA is TGTGCCAGCAGCTTAAGAACTAAAGGGATTCACAATGAGCGGTTCTTC.

The chain carries TRBV10-3 and TRBJ2-3; 11 positions agree with TRBD2. V shed 6 bases and J 6 bases; nucleotides not matched to a gene: 8. The germline CDR1 and CDR2 sequences are ENHRY and SYGVKD. The CDR3 consists of 15 residues. In nucleotides, the CDR3 is TGTGCCATCAGGGGGGGACTAGCGGCCGCCGATACGCAGTATTTT. Amino acid sequence: CAIRGGLAAADTQYF.

The rearrangement uses TRBV27 and TRBJ1-2; D unclear. V lost 4 bases and J lost 0, with 12 bases in between. The germline V gene encodes CDR1 MNHEY and CDR2 SMNVEV (reference sequence). This CDR3 is built from 15 residues. CDR3 in DNA: TGTGCCAGCAGTTCGCCCGGGAGAGCTAACTATGGCTACACCTTC. This sequence encodes CASSSPGRANYGYTF.

V and J are TRBV7-3 and TRBJ2-1, with TRBD2 as a possible D gene (6 bases). The CDR3 loop spans 14 amino acids. Germline CDR1 SGHTA, CDR2 FQGTGA. Trimming took off 4 bases at V and 6 bases at J, with 13 bases between the two ends. This chain's CDR3 is CASSSSGLRNEQFF. The CDR3 bases are TGTGCCAGCAGCTCCTCTGGACTACGCAATGAGCAGTTCTTC.

The rearrangement uses TRBV10-3 and TRBJ1-2; no clear D gene. Germline V gene lookup returns CDR1 ENHRY and CDR2 SYGVKD. This CDR3 is built from 15 residues. V was pared by 7 bases and J by 5 bases, with 20 bases between. The CDR3 loop reads CAIKDRPGGGYGYTF. In nucleotides, the CDR3 is TGTGCCATCAAAGATCGCCCGGGCGGAGGGTATGGCTACACCTTC.

This chain joins TRBV7-3 and TRBJ2-2; D uncertain. Trimming pared 1 base from V and 0 bases from J, leaving 15 bases between. The CDR3 length is 18 residues. Germline assignment: CDR1 SGHTA and CDR2 FQGTGA. This CDR3 is CASSLIPVDRTNTGELFF. CDR3 DNA sequence: TGTGCCAGCAGCTTAATCCCCGTCGATAGAACGAACACCGGGGAGCTGTTTTTT.

V and J are TRBV15 and TRBJ2-7, with unresolved D. The CDR3 sequence is 15 residues long. The V gene lost 1 base and the J gene lost 2 bases, with 12 bases spanning the gap. CDR1 and CDR2 from the germline V gene are LNHNV and YYDKDF (reference sequence). In nucleotides, the CDR3 is TGTGCCACCAGCAGAGGTTTAGGTTACGCCTACGAGCAGTACTTC. Protein: CATSRGLGYAYEQYF. The variable domain in full, with the rest retrieved from reference TRBV15 and TRBJ2-7, is DAMVIQNPRYQVTQFGKPVTLSCSQTLNHNVMYWYQQKSSQAPKLLFHYYDKDFNNEADTPDNFQSRRPNTSFCFLDIRSPGLGDTAMYLCATSRGLGYAYEQYFGPGTRLTVT.

The chain combines TRBV7-7 with TRBJ2-5, with 9 bases identical to TRBD1. V was clipped by 4 bases and J by 2 bases; unmatched bases: 8. The CDR3 runs to 16 residues. Germline lookup yields CDR1 SSHAT and CDR2 FNYEAQ (reference sequence). Here the CDR3 reads CASSSWPTGGQETQYF. The CDR3 DNA is TGTGCCAGCAGCTCCTGGCCGACAGGGGGACAAGAGACCCAGTACTTC. Full variable domain (rest looked up from reference TRBV7-7 and TRBJ2-5): GAGVSQSPRYKVTKRGQDVTLRCDPISSHATLYWYQQALGQGPEFLTYFNYEAQPDKSGLPSDRFSAERPEGSISTLTIQRTEQRDSAMYRCASSSWPTGGQETQYFGPGTRLLVL.

This clone appeared a few times. The chain has TRBV2 and TRBJ1-4; a possible D gene is TRBD1 (5 bases). The V gene's germline CDR1 is SNHLY and CDR2 FYNNEI. The CDR3 extends over 15 amino acids. The V end was cut by 6 bases, the J end by 7 bases, with 18 bases between. Written as DNA, the CDR3 is TGTGCCAGCAGCGACTCGGCCCTGGGGGGTGAAAAACTGTTTTTT. Amino acids: CASSDSALGGEKLFF.

The CDR3 sequence: CASSLVGGLAGLSTDTQYF. In DNA, the CDR3 is TGTGCCAGCAGCTTAGTCGGAGGACTAGCGGGACTAAGCACAGATACGCAGTATTTT. This rearrangement joins TRBV7-2 to TRBJ2-3; 12 bases fit TRBD2. CDR1 is SGHTA, CDR2 FQGNSA, per germline. V lost 1 base, J lost 0 bases, and 8 bases stayed unmatched. The CDR3 spans 19 residues.

The genes are TRBV6-1 and TRBJ1-3; D is undetermined. Germline assignment: CDR1 MNHNS and CDR2 SASEGT. The CDR3 has 12 residues. V was pared by 2 bases and J by 7 bases, with 6 bases between. CDR3 sequence: CASSETVNTIYF. For the CDR3, the DNA is TGTGCCAGCAGTGAAACGGTGAACACCATATATTTT.

The chain recombines TRBV19 with TRBJ1-2; D is uncertain. The CDR3 is made up of 13 amino acids. Trimming stripped 9 bases from V and 8 bases from J, with 19 bases between. Looked up from germline, CDR1 is LNHDA and CDR2 is SQIVND (reference sequence). The CDR3: CASLGVRSRGYTF. CDR3 sequence (DNA): TGTGCCAGCCTCGGGGTTAGGTCTCGGGGCTACACCTTC.